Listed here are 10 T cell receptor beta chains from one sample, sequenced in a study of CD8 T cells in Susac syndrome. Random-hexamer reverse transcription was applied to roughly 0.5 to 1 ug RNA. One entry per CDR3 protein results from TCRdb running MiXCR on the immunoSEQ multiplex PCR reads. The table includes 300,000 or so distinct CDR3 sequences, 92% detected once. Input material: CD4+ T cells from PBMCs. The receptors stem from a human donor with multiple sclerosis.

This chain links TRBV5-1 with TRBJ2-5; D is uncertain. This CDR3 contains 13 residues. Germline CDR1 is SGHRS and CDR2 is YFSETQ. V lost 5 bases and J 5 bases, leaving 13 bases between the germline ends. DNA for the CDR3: TGCGCCAGCAGACCGGCTTTCGGGGAGACCCAGTACTTC. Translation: CASRPAFGETQYF.

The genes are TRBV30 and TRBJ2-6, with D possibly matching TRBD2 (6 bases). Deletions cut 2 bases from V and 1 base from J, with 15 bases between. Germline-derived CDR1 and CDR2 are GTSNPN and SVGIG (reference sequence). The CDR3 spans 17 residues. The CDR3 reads CAWSPMEGISGANVLTF. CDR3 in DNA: TGTGCCTGGAGTCCCATGGAGGGAATTTCTGGGGCCAACGTCCTGACTTTC.

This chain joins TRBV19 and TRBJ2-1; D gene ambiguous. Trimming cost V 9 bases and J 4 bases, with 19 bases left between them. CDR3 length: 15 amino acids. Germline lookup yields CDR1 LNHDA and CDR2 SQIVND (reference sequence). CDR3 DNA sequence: TGTGCCAGCCGGAGCGAGTCGCTACAGTACAATGAGCAGTTCTTC. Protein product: CASRSESLQYNEQFF.

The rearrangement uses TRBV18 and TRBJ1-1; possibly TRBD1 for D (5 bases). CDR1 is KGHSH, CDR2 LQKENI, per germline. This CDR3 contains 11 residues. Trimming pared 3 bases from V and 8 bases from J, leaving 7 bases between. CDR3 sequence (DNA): TGTGCCAGCTCACCTGACAGAGAAGCTTTCTTT. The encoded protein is CASSPDREAFF.

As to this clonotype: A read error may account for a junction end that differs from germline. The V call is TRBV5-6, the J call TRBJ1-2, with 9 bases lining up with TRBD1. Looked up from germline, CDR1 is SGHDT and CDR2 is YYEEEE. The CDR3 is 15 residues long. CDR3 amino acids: CASKSRDRDHDGHTF. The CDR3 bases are TGTGCCAGCAAAAGCCGGGACAGGGATCATGATGGCCACACCTTC. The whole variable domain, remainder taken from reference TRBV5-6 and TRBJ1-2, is DAGVTQSPTHLIKTRGQQVTLRCSPKSGHDTVSWYQQALGQGPQFIFQYYEEEERQRGNFPDRFSGHQFPNYSSELNVNALLLGDSALYLCASKSRDRDHDGHTFGSGTRLTVV.

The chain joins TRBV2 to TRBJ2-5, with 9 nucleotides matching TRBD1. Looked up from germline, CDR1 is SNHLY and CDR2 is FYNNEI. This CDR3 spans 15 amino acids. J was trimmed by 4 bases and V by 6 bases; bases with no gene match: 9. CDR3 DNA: TGTGCCAGCAGCCTACAGGGGGCAAGGGGAGAGACCCAGTACTTC. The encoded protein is CASSLQGARGETQYF.

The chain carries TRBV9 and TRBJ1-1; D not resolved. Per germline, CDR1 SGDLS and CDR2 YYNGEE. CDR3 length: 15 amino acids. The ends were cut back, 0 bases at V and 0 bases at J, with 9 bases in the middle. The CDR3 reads CASSVVGRLNTEAFF. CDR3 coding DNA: TGTGCCAGCAGCGTAGTGGGCAGACTGAACACTGAAGCTTTCTTT.

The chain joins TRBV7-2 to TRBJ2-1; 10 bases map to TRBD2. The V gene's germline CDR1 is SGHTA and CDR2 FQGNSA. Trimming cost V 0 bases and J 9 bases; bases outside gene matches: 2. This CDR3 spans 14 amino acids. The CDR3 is CASSLALAGGEQFF. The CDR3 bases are TGTGCCAGCAGCTTAGCATTAGCGGGAGGTGAGCAGTTCTTC.

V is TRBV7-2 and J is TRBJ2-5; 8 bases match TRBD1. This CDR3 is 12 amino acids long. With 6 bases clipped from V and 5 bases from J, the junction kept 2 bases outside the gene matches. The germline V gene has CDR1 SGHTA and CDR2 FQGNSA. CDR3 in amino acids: CASSYRGETQYF. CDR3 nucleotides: TGTGCCAGCAGTTACAGGGGGGAGACCCAGTACTTC. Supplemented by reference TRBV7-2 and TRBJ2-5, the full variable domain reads GAGVSQSPSNKVTEKGKDVELRCDPISGHTALYWYRQSLGQGLEFLIYFQGNSAPDKSGLPSDRFSAERTGGSVSTLTIQRTQQEDSAVYLCASSYRGETQYFGPGTRLLVL.

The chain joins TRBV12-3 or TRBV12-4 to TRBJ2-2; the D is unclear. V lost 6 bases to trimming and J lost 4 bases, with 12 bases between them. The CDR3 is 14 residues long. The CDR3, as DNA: TGTGCCAGCAGACCCTCTTGGCGCACCGGGGAGCTGTTTTTT. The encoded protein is CASRPSWRTGELFF.